Below are 17 T cell receptor beta chains sequenced from a single sample in a study of blood T cell repertoires in COVID-19 (dated by TCRdb to the early 2020s). The protocol used for the library was the immunoSEQ multiplex PCR assay. TCRdb took over this immuneACCESS table, retaining in-frame rearrangements with V and J assigned. Such tables are incomplete; in checked studies, under half of the missing clones stem from an unresolved V gene, and the remainder is unexplained. Counted in this sample were 65,000 to 95,000 clones; approximately 90% of them appeared once. The ten largest make up approximately 2.8% of the sample. The sample was peripheral blood. All receptors derive from a man between 45 and 60 years old with COVID-19, enrolled during active disease.

J is TRBJ2-1 and V is TRBV6-5; possibly TRBD2 for D (5 bases). V was trimmed by 2 bases and J by 5 bases, leaving 7 bases between them. Germline assignment: CDR1 MNHEY and CDR2 SVGAGI. The length of the CDR3 is 13 residues. The CDR3 DNA reads as TGTGCCAGCAGTTACCGGCGGGACAATGAGCAGTTCTTC. Translation: CASSYRRDNEQFF.

The rearrangement links TRBV19 to TRBJ1-5; no definite D call. Germline V gene lookup returns CDR1 LNHDA and CDR2 SQIVND (reference sequence). V shed 7 bases and J shed 8 bases, with 21 bases lying between them. The CDR3 spans 15 residues. The CDR3 is CASTSKGWRGEPQHF. The DNA of the CDR3 is TGTGCCAGTACCTCTAAAGGGTGGCGGGGAGAGCCCCAGCATTTT.

This sequence joins TRBV4-1 and TRBJ2-3, with 13 bases lining up with TRBD2. This CDR3 comprises 18 residues. V shed 1 base, J shed 0 bases, and the junction held 4 bases outside the gene matches. From germline, CDR1 is MGHRA and CDR2 YSYEKL. The CDR3 DNA is TGCGCCAGCAGCCAAGGGACTAGCGGGGGTGATAGCACAGATACGCAGTATTTT. Its protein is CASSQGTSGGDSTDTQYF.

V and J are TRBV7-8 and TRBJ2-2, with TRBD2 as a possible D gene (5 bases). The V and J ends lost 5 bases and 2 bases respectively, with 18 bases between them. This CDR3 spans 17 amino acids. Germline V gene data show CDR1 as SGHVS and CDR2 as FQNEAQ. In DNA, the CDR3 is TGTGCCAGCAGCCCCCGGATGGAGGCGGTTAACACCGGGGAGCTGTTTTTT. This codes for CASSPRMEAVNTGELFF.

The J gene is TRBJ2-7, the V gene TRBV6-1; 10 bases align to TRBD2. This CDR3 has 17 amino acids. V shed 2 bases, J shed 3 bases, and the junction held 10 bases outside the gene matches. CDR1 and CDR2 from the germline V gene are MNHNS and SASEGT. In DNA form, the CDR3 reads TGTGCCAGCAGTGAAACGAAACGGGGACTAGCGTACTACGAGCAGTACGTC. The encoded protein is CASSETKRGLAYYEQYV.

This clone was seen once. The V gene is TRBV9, the J gene TRBJ1-2; tentatively, D is TRBD1 (6 bases). V was trimmed by 3 bases and J by 7 bases, leaving 22 bases between them. The germline V gene has CDR1 SGDLS and CDR2 YYNGEE. CDR3 size: 16 residues. The CDR3 DNA reads as TGTGCCAGCAGCGAAGGAGGGGGAGGGGGTTTATTTGGCTACACCTTC. Protein: CASSEGGGGGLFGYTF.

In DNA, the CDR3 is TGCGCCAGCAGCGCACCCGGGACAATCCAAGAGACCCAGTACTTC. Protein product: CASSAPGTIQETQYF. J is TRBJ2-5 and V is TRBV5-1; possible D gene TRBD1, 6 bases. The V gene lost 4 bases and the J gene lost 1 base, with 14 bases spanning the gap. The CDR3 spans 15 residues. Germline V gene data show CDR1 as SGHRS and CDR2 as YFSETQ. Using reference TRBV5-1 and TRBJ2-5 for the parts outside the CDR3, the full variable domain is KAGVTQTPRYLIKTRGQQVTLSCSPISGHRSVSWYQQTPGQGLQFLFEYFSETQRNKGNFPGRFSGRQFSNSRSEMNVSTLELGDSALYLCASSAPGTIQETQYFGPGTRLLVL.

V is TRBV7-2 and J is TRBJ2-4; D is unresolved. Trimming took 4 bases from V and 3 from J, leaving 13 bases between them. The CDR3 runs 15 residues. In germline, CDR1 is SGHTA, CDR2 FQGNSA. The CDR3 DNA follows: TGTGCCAGCAGCTCCGCCGGTGCCGGCAAAAACATTCAGTACTTC. This codes for CASSSAGAGKNIQYF.

This chain links TRBV7-9 with TRBJ2-4; D is unclear. The CDR3 is 11 residues long. V dropped 6 bases and J dropped 9 bases, with 9 bases sitting between them. Germline-derived CDR1 and CDR2 are SEHNR and FQNEAQ (reference sequence). The CDR3 spells CASSRDIIQYF. The CDR3 DNA follows: TGTGCCAGCAGTCGCGACATCATTCAGTACTTC.

The chain joins TRBV28 to TRBJ1-5; 7 bases are a match to TRBD1. Germline V gives CDR1 MDHEN, CDR2 SYDVKM. V gave up 8 bases and J gave up 0 bases; unmatched junction bases: 1. There are 13 residues in the CDR3. CDR3 in amino acids: CASGTDSNQPQHF. CDR3 DNA: TGTGCCAGCGGGACAGATAGCAATCAGCCCCAGCATTTT.

The J gene is TRBJ2-1, the V gene TRBV24-1; 10 bases fit TRBD1. Germline CDR1 KGHDR, CDR2 SFDVKD. V trimming: 4 bases; J trimming: 12 bases; junction bases outside the gene matches: 5. This CDR3 has 13 amino acids. The CDR3 DNA follows: TGTGCCACCAGTGAGCCGGACAGGGGGAGGCAGTTCTTC. This codes for CATSEPDRGRQFF.

The chain has TRBV13 and TRBJ1-6; 9 positions match TRBD1. There are 17 residues in the CDR3. The germline gives CDR1 PRHDT, CDR2 FYEKMQ (reference sequence). With 5 bases clipped from V and 4 bases from J, the junction kept 9 bases outside the gene matches. The CDR3 here is CASSNTLGTGYNSPLHF. The DNA of the CDR3 is TGTGCCAGCAGCAACACCCTCGGGACAGGGTATAATTCACCCCTCCACTTT.

The genes are TRBV19 and TRBJ1-6; no definite D call. Germline CDR1 LNHDA, CDR2 SQIVND (reference sequence). The length of the CDR3 is 14 residues. V was clipped by 7 bases and J by 5 bases, with 12 bases between them. CDR3 region: CASTMARDNSPLHF. CDR3 coding DNA: TGTGCCAGTACCATGGCTCGGGATAATTCACCCCTCCACTTT.

This rearrangement joins TRBV28 to TRBJ1-5; D is perhaps TRBD1 (6 bases). This CDR3 contains 14 residues. Per the germline V gene, CDR1 is MDHEN and CDR2 is SYDVKM. The V gene lost 6 bases and the J gene lost 2 bases, with 11 bases spanning the gap. The CDR3 nucleotides read TGTGCCAGCAGACAGGACAGCCGCAATCAGCCCCAGCATTTT. This sequence encodes CASRQDSRNQPQHF.

This chain connects TRBV19 to TRBJ2-1; 12 nucleotides line up with TRBD2. Trimming cost V 5 bases and J 7 bases; bases outside gene matches: 12. Germline V gene data show CDR1 as LNHDA and CDR2 as SQIVND (reference sequence). The CDR3 totals 17 residues. CDR3 residues: CASSSRLTSGRRNEQFF. The CDR3 bases are TGTGCCAGTAGTTCACGCCTGACTAGCGGGAGAAGGAATGAGCAGTTCTTC.

J is TRBJ2-3 and V is TRBV7-8; unclear D gene. Trimming left V 0 bases short and J 2 bases short, with 9 bases between. This CDR3 comprises 15 residues. Germline CDR1 is SGHVS and CDR2 is FQNEAQ. Written as DNA, the CDR3 is TGTGCCAGCAGCTTAGCTAGCACTAACACAGATACGCAGTATTTT. Its protein is CASSLASTNTDTQYF.

The chain has TRBV10-2 and TRBJ2-2; 7 positions match TRBD2. This CDR3 has 15 residues. The germline CDR1 and CDR2 sequences are WSHSY and SAAADI. Trimming removed 6 bases from V and 0 bases from J; junction bases left unmatched: 4. For the CDR3, the DNA is TGCGCCAGCAGGGTGAGCGGGACGAACACCGGGGAGCTGTTTTTT. It encodes CASRVSGTNTGELFF.